The clone carrying this T cell receptor (beta chain) was detected only once. TCRdb's table, derived via immunoSEQ multiplex PCR, lists solely in-frame clones and lacks some. The sample has about 44,000 clones; 94% are singletons. The sample belongs to a study of T cell changes during pregnancy in multiple sclerosis. Looked up from germline, CDR1 is MGHRA and CDR2 is YSYEKL. V dropped 0 bases and J dropped 0; count of bases not matched to a gene: 12. The CDR3 totals 20 residues. Sequenced material: CD4+ T cells from peripheral blood mononuclear cells, taken in the first trimester of pregnancy. The source is a female donor with multiple sclerosis, enrolled in a pregnancy study. The gene calls are TRBV4-1 and TRBJ1-3; TRBD1 matches at 9 bases. The CDR3 is CASSQDQGQGLLNSGNTIYF. CDR3 DNA sequence: TGCGCCAGCAGCCAAGATCAGGGACAGGGCCTTCTAAACTCTGGAAACACCATATATTTT.